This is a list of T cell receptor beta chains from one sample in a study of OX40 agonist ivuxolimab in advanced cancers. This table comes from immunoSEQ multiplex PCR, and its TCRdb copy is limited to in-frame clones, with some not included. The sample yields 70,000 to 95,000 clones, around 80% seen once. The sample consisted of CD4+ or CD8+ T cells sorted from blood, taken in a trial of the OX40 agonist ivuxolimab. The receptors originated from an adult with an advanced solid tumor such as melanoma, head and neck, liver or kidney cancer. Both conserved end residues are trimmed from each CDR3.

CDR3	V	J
ASSLYATGRTEAF	TRBV28	TRBJ1-1
AVQWGANTGELF	TRBV6-1	TRBJ2-2
ASSLGDPGQPQH	TRBV7-2	TRBJ1-5
ASSHPRDPPPETQY	TRBV4-1	TRBJ2-5
ASSRTGDSGELF	TRBV6-6	TRBJ2-2
ASSLPLGTSSSYEQY	TRBV11-2	TRBJ2-7
ASRDPGSANYGYT	TRBV19	TRBJ1-2
ASSLTGPAYEQY	TRBV7-8	TRBJ2-7
ASSDQLAVLGQETQY	TRBV6-1	TRBJ2-5
ASSLSDRWDSPLH	TRBV27	TRBJ1-6
ASSERTSGRDPHEQY	TRBV6-1	TRBJ2-7
ASSRTSGYEQY	TRBV2	TRBJ2-7
ASSWGQGTNYGYT	TRBV2	TRBJ1-2
ASSQGGGNTQETQY	TRBV4-2	TRBJ2-5
ASSLAGTNYGYT	TRBV5-4	TRBJ1-2
ASTSVYYNEQF	TRBV11-3	TRBJ2-1
ASSHDRSSPANYGYT	TRBV18	TRBJ1-2
ASSMVPGLGTDTQY	TRBV19	TRBJ2-3
ASSLGQGERQPQH	TRBV4-2	TRBJ1-5
ASSQEIAGGGYT	TRBV4-1	TRBJ1-2
ASSPQDSAQGEQY	TRBV18	TRBJ2-7
ASSHGTEQY	TRBV27	TRBJ2-7
ASSSGVGTEAF	TRBV18	TRBJ1-1
AWSGNRGLAYEQY	TRBV30	TRBJ2-7
ASSYQGIGTEAF	TRBV11-2	TRBJ1-1
ASSPAGRPDTQY	TRBV4-2	TRBJ2-3
ASLRRGAGANVLT	TRBV2	TRBJ2-6